Below are 10 T cell receptor beta chains sequenced from a single sample in a study of tumor-infiltrating lymphocytes in primary liver carcinoma. From roughly 18-30 mg of unsorted bulk tissue, DNA and RNA were co-extracted together. With a constant-region primer, TCR beta cDNA was made from 450 to 550 ng of total RNA. Slightly modified ARM-PCR, run as three nested multiplex PCR rounds, produced the TCR beta libraries. The opening two PCR rounds, about 11 cycles each, paired TRBV1-TRBV30 forward primers with a C-beta reverse primer. TCRdb recomputed calls from the multiplex PCR reads with MiXCR, one row per CDR3 protein. The profile covers roughly 57,000 distinct CDR3 sequences, with about two thirds appearing a single time and approximately 50% taken by the ten largest. Sequencing used liver tumor tissue from sampling region 2. Subset defined: tumor region T2, inferior pole. These receptors all stem from a man in his forties with primary liver carcinoma and hepatitis B virus infection.

With respect to this clonotype: Germline and junction disagree at one end, which may indicate a read error. The V and J genes are TRBV11-2 and TRBJ2-2, with D perhaps TRBD2 (6 bases). Germline assignment: CDR1 SGHAT and CDR2 FQNNGV. The CDR3 contains 17 residues. CDR3 sequence: CASSLALGGANTGELSF. CDR3 sequence (DNA): TGTGCTAGCAGCTTAGCTTTAGGAGGGGCTAACACCGGGGAGCTGTCTTTT.

This clonotype was counted between two and nine times. The chain recombines TRBV6-1 with TRBJ2-7; D not certain. From germline, CDR1 is MNHNS and CDR2 SASEGT. The CDR3 length is 12 residues. Trimming took 2 bases from V and 6 from J, leaving 8 bases between them. The CDR3 loop is CASSELSGEQYF. CDR3 bases: TGTGCCAGCAGTGAATTATCGGGCGAGCAGTACTTC.

Remarks on this clonotype: The junction shows a germline mismatch at one end, possibly a read error. This chain joins TRBV11-2 and TRBJ1-1; D is perhaps TRBD1 (5 bases). Germline V gene data show CDR1 as SGHAT and CDR2 as FQNNGV. This CDR3 contains 16 residues. The CDR3 loop is CASSPSRELLNTEAFF. The CDR3 DNA follows: TGTGCGAGCAGCCCATCCAGGGAGTTGTTGAACACTGAAGCTTTCTTT.

Concerning this clonotype itself: One end of the junction fails to match germline, which may point to a read error. This CDR3 reads CASSRVNMRYTEAFF. CDR3 coding DNA: TGCGCCAGCAGCCGAGTGAACATGCGATACACCGAAGCTTTCTTT. V is TRBV4-1 and J is TRBJ1-1; no reliable D call. Germline CDR1 reads MGHRA; CDR2 reads YSYEKL. The CDR3 contains 15 residues.

This clonotype was observed once. A junction end diverges from the germline sequence, so it may reflect a read error. The V call is TRBV11-2, the J call TRBJ2-5; 8 bases match TRBD2. The germline V gene has CDR1 SGHAT and CDR2 FQNNGV. CDR3 size: 16 residues. The CDR3 DNA is TGTACCAGCGGCCAAACTCCTGGCGGGGGGAGAGAGACCGAGTACTTC. This codes for CTSGQTPGGGRETEYF.

This clonotype was recorded at least ten times. J is TRBJ2-7 and V is TRBV5-1; tentatively, D is TRBD1 (5 bases). Germline assignment: CDR1 SGHRS and CDR2 YFSETQ. The CDR3 loop spans 13 amino acids. V was pared by 1 base and J by 3 bases, with 8 bases between. The CDR3 region is CASSLSGLYEQYF. The DNA of the CDR3 is TGCGCCAGCAGCTTGTCAGGGCTCTACGAGCAGTACTTC.

This clonotype was seen more than once but under ten times. The junction departs from germline at one end; a sequencing error may be responsible. The CDR3 here is CASSPSRGLVNTETFF. The CDR3 DNA reads TGTGCCAGCAGTCCATCCAGGGGGTTGGTGAATACTGAAACTTTCTTT. The chain joins TRBV11-2 to TRBJ1-1; 7 bases fit TRBD1. The CDR3 has 16 amino acids. Germline values: CDR1 SGHAT, CDR2 FQNNGV.

Notes on this clonotype: This likely comes from a read error, as the CDR3 has no conserved phenylalanine or tryptophan at its end. The V call is TRBV11-2, the J call TRBJ2-7; 7 bases fit TRBD1. Germline-derived CDR1 and CDR2 are SGHAT and FQNNGV. The CDR3 contains 14 residues. CDR3 in amino acids: CTSSLGPTGHVQYL. The CDR3 DNA is TGTACCAGCAGCTTAGGTCCGACAGGGCACGTGCAGTACTTA.

The table lists this clonotype with a few counts. This chain uses TRBV4-2 with TRBJ2-7; D is ambiguous. Germline assignment: CDR1 LGHNA and CDR2 YNFKEQ. Between the trimmed V and J ends, which lost 1 base and 4 bases, there was a span of 14 bases. The CDR3 length is 15 residues. The CDR3 coding sequence is TGTGCCAGCAGCCAAGCAAGGCGCGGATCTTACGAGCAGTACTTC. Translation: CASSQARRGSYEQYF.

As to this clonotype: One end of the junction does not line up with germline, which may come from a read error. CDR3 sequence (DNA): TGTGCCAGCAGTCCCTGGAGTAGCCGGGTCTCCTACAATGATCAGTTCTTC. It codes for CASSPWSSRVSYNDQFF. The chain links TRBV6-6 to TRBJ2-1; no clear D gene. CDR3 length: 17 amino acids. The germline V gene encodes CDR1 MNHNY and CDR2 SVGAGI (reference sequence).